This T cell receptor beta chain came from a study of a mutant IDH1 vaccine in newly diagnosed glioma (dated by TCRdb to the early 2020s). Some background on the complete study: Patients received eight vaccinations in weeks 1, 3, 5, 7, 11, 15, 19 and 23, corresponding to visits V03 through V10. Vaccination was initiated 4-6 weeks after radiotherapy alone, or concurrently with temozolomide cycles in the chemotherapy-containing groups. Of the approximately 30 treated patients, 62.5% were male and roughly 38% were female, and a mean age of around 40 years was recorded. Before enrollment, patients had received standard therapy of radiotherapy alone, temozolomide alone, or radiochemotherapy with temozolomide; most received the combination. Peripheral blood was collected at six visits: V03 (baseline), V05, V07, V10, V12 and V13. Longitudinal TCRB deep sequencing was done for 25 treated patients, wherever samples were available for exploratory analyses. Broader findings and caveats from the paper: Pseudoprogression seemed to be unrelated to changes in the top peripheral T cell clonotypes found by TCRB sequencing. Vaccine-induced immune responses across multiple MHC alleles were detected in around 92% of patients. It was noted by the authors that analyses of patient blood samples could not be reproduced owing to sample limitations. PBMC samples for TCRB deep sequencing were selected based on availability.

Receptors were amplified or captured by the immunoSEQ multiplex PCR assay. Rearranged TCR beta chain sequences were amplified with the hsTCRB Kit following the manufacturer's protocol. Sequencing of TCRB libraries was carried out on an Illumina MiSeq. The original methods were these. Demultiplexing, trimming and gene mapping were performed with the kit vendor's proprietary platform. Drawn from immuneACCESS, this table holds only the in-frame rearrangements with V and J called that TCRdb kept. Clones are partly lost; checked studies trace under half to an unresolved V gene and leave the rest unexplained. The DNA was the basis for D and trimming; V, J and clone size are from that table. The sample table holds around 78,000 clones, of which 91% were seen once. Clones ranked in the top ten supply roughly 0.56% of the sample. Turning to this clone: Its antigen has not been determined. Base qualities are not provided; no much larger clone lies one nucleotide away.

The CDR3 goes from the cysteine to the phenylalanine over 14 residues. CDR3 DNA is the only sequence kept; it has 42 bases, read in frame from the first base. The intended sense of this specimen's time point label: week 5, during vaccination. A 20-mer mutant IDH1 peptide at 300 micrograms in Montanide made up each vaccine dose, which was injected subcutaneously together with topical imiquimod. The donors had newly diagnosed IDH1-mutant astrocytomas of WHO grade 3 or 4 that showed loss of nuclear ATRX. The samples were drawn from NOA16, a multicentre, single-arm, open-label phase I trial in Germany that tested a mutant IDH1 peptide vaccine in humans for the first time. Genomic DNA for TCRB sequencing was extracted from EDTA blood using the DNeasy Blood and Tissue Kit.

Recombination connected TRBV21-1 to TRBJ2-5; the DNA was not compared with TRBD1, the D call given in the table. TRBV21-1 is marked as a pseudogene. This sample comprised PBMCs, obtained from a glioma patient whose treatment included an IDH1 peptide vaccine. This clonotype was obtained from a woman aged 45-59 years with glioma. Read as DNA, the sequence is TGTGCCAGCAGCCGGGACAGGGGCTTTGAGACCCAGTACTTC. Its coded protein is CASSRDRGFETQYF.